This T cell receptor (beta chain) was sequenced in a study of brain T cells in children with intractable seizures. This CDR3 has 13 amino acids. V was pared by 5 bases and J by 7 bases, with 11 bases between. Sequencing was limited to surgery cases with top T cell transcript signatures in brain tissue. Assay used: immunoSEQ multiplex PCR; TCRdb lists only in-frame clones, some missing. The table shows fewer than 150,000 clones, with around 94% occurring only once. This receptor was identified in a boy in the first two years of life with hemimegalencephaly and intractable seizures. Here the sequenced sample was peripheral blood, taken at surgery. The chain joins TRBV12-3 or TRBV12-4 to TRBJ1-4; D is undetermined. CDR3 sequence (DNA): TGTGCCAGCAGTCCCCCCCGGCCTGAAAAACTGTTTTTT. Its protein product is CASSPPRPEKLFF.